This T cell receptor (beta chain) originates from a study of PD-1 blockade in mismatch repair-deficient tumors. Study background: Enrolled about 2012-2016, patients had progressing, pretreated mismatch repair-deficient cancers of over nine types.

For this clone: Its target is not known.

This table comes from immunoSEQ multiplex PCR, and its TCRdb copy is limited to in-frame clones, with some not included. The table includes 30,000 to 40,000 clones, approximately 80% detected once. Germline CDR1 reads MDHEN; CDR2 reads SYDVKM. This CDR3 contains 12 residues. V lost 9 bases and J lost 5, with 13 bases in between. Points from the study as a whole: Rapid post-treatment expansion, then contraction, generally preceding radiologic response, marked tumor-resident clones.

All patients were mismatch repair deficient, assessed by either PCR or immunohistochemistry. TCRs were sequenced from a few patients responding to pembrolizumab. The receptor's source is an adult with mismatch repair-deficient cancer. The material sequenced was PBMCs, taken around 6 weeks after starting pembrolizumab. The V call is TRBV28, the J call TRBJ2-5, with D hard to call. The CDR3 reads CASNESPETQYF. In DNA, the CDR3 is TGTGCCAGTAATGAAAGCCCGGAGACCCAGTACTTC.